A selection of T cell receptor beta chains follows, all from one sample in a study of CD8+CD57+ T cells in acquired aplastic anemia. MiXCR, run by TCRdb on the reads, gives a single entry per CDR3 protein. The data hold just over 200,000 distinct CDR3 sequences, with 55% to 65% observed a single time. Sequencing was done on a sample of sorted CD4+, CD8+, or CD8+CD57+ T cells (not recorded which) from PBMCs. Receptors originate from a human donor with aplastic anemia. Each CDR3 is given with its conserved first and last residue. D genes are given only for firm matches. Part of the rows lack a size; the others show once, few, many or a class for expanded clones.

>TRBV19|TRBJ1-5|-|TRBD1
CASSIYSGGQSNQPQHF
TGTGCCAGTAGTATTTATTCAGGGGGCCAAAGCAATCAGCCCCAGCATTTT
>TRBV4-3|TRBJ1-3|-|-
CASSQDGTGGNTIYF
TGCGCCAGCAGCCAAGACGGGACGGGTGGAAACACCATATATTTT
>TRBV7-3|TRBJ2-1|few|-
CASSLGQGSNEQFF
TGTGCCAGCAGCTTAGGTCAGGGAAGCAATGAGCAGTTCTTC
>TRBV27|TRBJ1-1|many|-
CASSARQMNTEAFF
TGTGCCAGCAGTGCTCGACAGATGAACACTGAAGCTTTCTTT
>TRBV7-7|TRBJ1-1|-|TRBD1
CASSCGTGYTEAFF
TGTGCCAGCAGCTGCGGGACAGGGTACACTGAGGCTTTCTTT
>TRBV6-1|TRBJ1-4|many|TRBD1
CASRAGTGSVGEKLFF
TGTGCCAGCAGGGCCGGGACAGGGAGTGTTGGAGAAAAACTGTTTTTT
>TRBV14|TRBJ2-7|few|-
CASSQEVGEQYF
TGTGCCAGCAGCCAAGAGGTGGGAGAGCAGTACTTC
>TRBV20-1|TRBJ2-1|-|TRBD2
CSAGGIAGETYNEQFF
TGCAGTGCTGGAGGCATAGCGGGAGAAACCTACAATGAGCAGTTCTTC
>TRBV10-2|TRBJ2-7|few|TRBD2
CASEGPGRGAYEQYF
TGCGCCAGCGAAGGACCTGGGCGGGGGGCCTACGAGCAGTACTTC
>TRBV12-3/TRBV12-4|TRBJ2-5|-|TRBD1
CASSRGQGTETQYF
TGTGCCAGCAGTCGGGGACAGGGCACAGAGACCCAGTACTTC
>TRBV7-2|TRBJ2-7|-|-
CASRESLSYEQYF
TGTGCCAGCCGTGAAAGTTTATCCTACGAGCAGTACTTC
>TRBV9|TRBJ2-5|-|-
CASSVAFREETQYF
TGTGCCAGCAGCGTAGCTTTTAGGGAAGAGACCCAGTACTTC
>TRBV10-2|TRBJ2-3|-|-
CASSESSYRADTQYF
TGCGCCAGCAGTGAGTCAAGCTATCGTGCCGATACGCAGTATTTT
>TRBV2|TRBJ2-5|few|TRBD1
CATGTGGRETQYF
TGTGCCACCGGGACAGGGGGCAGGGAGACCCAGTACTTC
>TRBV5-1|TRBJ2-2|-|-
CASSLASGLNPGELFF
TGCGCCAGCAGCTTGGCATCCGGGCTGAACCCCGGGGAGCTGTTTTTT
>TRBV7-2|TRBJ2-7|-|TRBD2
CASSQTPRLAGIYEQYF
TGTGCCAGCAGCCAAACTCCGCGACTAGCGGGAATCTACGAGCAGTACTTC
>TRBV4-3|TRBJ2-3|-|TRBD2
CASSQSPTSGGDTQYF
TGCGCCAGCAGCCAAAGCCCGACTAGCGGGGGCGATACGCAGTATTTT
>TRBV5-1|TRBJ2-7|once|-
CASSLTTNYEQYF
TGCGCCAGCAGCTTGACAACCAACTACGAGCAGTACTTC
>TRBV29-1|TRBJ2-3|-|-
CSVEDPGTDTQYF
TGCAGCGTTGAAGATCCAGGCACAGATACGCAGTATTTT
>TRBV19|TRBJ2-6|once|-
CASSIWGSGANVLTF
TGTGCCAGTAGTATCTGGGGCTCTGGGGCCAACGTCCTGACTTTC
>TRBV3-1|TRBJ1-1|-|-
CASSQANGDHAFF
TGTGCCAGCAGCCAAGCCAACGGGGATCATGCTTTCTTT
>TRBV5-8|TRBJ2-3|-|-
CASSQVWRDTQYF
TGTGCCAGCAGCCAAGTTTGGAGGGATACGCAGTATTTT
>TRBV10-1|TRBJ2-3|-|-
CASSESKGTSTDTQYF
TGCGCCAGCAGTGAGTCGAAAGGGACTAGCACAGATACGCAGTATTTT
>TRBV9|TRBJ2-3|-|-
CASSASGGTDTQCF
TGTGCCAGCAGCGCCAGCGGAGGCACAGATACGCAGTGTTTT
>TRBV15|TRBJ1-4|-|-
CATSSLVPGQGDEKLFF
TGTGCCACCAGCAGCTTAGTGCCAGGGCAGGGTGATGAAAAACTGTTTTTT
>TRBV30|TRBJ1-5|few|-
CAWSVGAGSNQPQHF
TGTGCCTGGAGTGTTGGGGCGGGTAGCAATCAGCCCCAGCATTTT
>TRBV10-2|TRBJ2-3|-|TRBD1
CASSVTGGTDTQYF
TGCGCCAGCAGTGTGACAGGGGGGACAGATACGCAGTATTTT
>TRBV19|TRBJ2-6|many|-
CASSMYSGEANVLTF
TGTGCCAGTAGTATGTACTCAGGGGAGGCCAACGTCCTGACTTTC
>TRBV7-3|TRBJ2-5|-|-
CASSLDYQETQYF
TGTGCCAGCAGCTTGGACTATCAAGAGACCCAGTACTTC
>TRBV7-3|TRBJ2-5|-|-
CAGSTRGEETQYF
TGTGCCGGCAGCACAAGGGGAGAAGAGACCCAGTACTTC
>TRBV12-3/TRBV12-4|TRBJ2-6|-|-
CASSLNSGANVLTF
TGTGCCAGCAGTCTGAACTCTGGGGCCAACGTCCTGACTTTC
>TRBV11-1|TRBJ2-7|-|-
CASSRDPLSYEQYF
TGTGCCAGCAGCCGAGACCCCCTCTCCTACGAGCAGTACTTC
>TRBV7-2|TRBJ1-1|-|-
CASSFTENTEAFF
TGTGCCAGCAGCTTTACAGAGAACACTGAAGCTTTCTTT
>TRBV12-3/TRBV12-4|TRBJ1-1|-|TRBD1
CASSSIGTGETEAFF
TGTGCCAGCAGTTCTATAGGGACAGGGGAAACTGAAGCTTTCTTT
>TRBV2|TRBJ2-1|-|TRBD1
CASKGQGTRHNEQFF
TGTGCCAGCAAGGGACAGGGTACTAGGCACAATGAGCAGTTCTTC
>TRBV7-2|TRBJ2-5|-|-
CASSSSPQGLVTQYF
TGTGCCAGCAGTTCATCCCCCCAGGGTTTGGTGACCCAGTACTTC
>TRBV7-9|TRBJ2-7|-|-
CASSLDEGVSYEQYF
TGTGCCAGCAGCTTAGATGAGGGAGTCTCCTACGAGCAGTACTTC
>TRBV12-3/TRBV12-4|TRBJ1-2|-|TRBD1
CASSLRDRGNYGYTF
TGTGCCAGCAGTCTTAGGGACAGGGGAAACTATGGCTACACCTTC
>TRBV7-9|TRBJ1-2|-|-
CASSSTDGTYGYTF
TGTGCCAGCAGCTCTACCGACGGAACATATGGCTACACCTTC
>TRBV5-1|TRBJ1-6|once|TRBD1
CASSLIPRVAGGNSPLHF
TGCGCCAGCAGCCTAATTCCGCGCGTCGCAGGGGGGAATTCACCCCTCCACTTT
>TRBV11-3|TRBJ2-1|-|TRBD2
CASSTAGTSLHNEQFF
TGTGCCAGCAGCACTGCCGGGACTAGCCTTCACAATGAGCAGTTCTTC
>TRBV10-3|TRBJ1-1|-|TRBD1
CAISEFTGGAQVGAFF
TGTGCCATCAGTGAGTTCACAGGGGGCGCGCAGGTAGGAGCTTTCTTT
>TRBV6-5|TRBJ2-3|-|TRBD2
CASSYGGEDTQYF
TGTGCCAGCAGTTACGGGGGGGAAGATACGCAGTATTTT
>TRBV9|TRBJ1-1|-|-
CASSPAILNTEAFF
TGTGCCAGCAGCCCAGCCATTTTGAACACTGAAGCTTTCTTT
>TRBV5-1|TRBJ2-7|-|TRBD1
CASSDARGLYEQYF
TGCGCCAGCAGCGACGCAAGGGGGCTCTACGAGCAGTACTTC
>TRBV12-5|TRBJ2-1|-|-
CASGENEQFF
TGTGCTAGTGGCGAGAATGAGCAGTTCTTC
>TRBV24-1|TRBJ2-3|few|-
CATSSIDTQYF
TGTGCCACCAGTTCGATAGATACGCAGTATTTT
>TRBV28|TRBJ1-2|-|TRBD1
CASCSGGGYGYTF
TGTGCCAGCTGCTCAGGGGGCGGCTATGGCTACACCTTC
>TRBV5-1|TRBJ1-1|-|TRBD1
CASSETGTGETEAFF
TGCGCCAGCAGCGAAACCGGGACAGGGGAAACTGAAGCTTTCTTT
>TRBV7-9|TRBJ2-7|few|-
CASSGGGRQGQQYF
TGTGCCAGCAGCGGAGGGGGAAGACAGGGCCAGCAGTACTTC
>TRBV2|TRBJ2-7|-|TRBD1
CASRQGGEQYF
TGTGCCAGTAGACAGGGTGGAGAGCAGTACTTC
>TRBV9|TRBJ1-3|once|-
CASSGPDGNSGNTIYF
TGTGCCAGCAGCGGACCCGACGGAAACTCTGGAAACACCATATATTTT
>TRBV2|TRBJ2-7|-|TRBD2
CASRGLAGAYEQYF
TGTGCCAGCAGAGGACTAGCGGGGGCCTACGAGCAGTACTTC
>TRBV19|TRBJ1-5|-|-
CASFSGSNQPQHF
TGTGCCAGTTTCTCGGGTAGCAATCAGCCCCAGCATTTT
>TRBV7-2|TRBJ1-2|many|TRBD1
CASSRTGAGGPGYTF
TGTGCCAGCAGCCGGACAGGGGCCGGCGGGCCCGGCTACACCTTC
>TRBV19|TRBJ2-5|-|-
CASSQPGSGETQYF
TGTGCCAGTAGTCAGCCAGGGTCGGGGGAGACCCAGTACTTC
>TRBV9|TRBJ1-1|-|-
CASSATSGGDFF
TGTGCCAGCAGCGCCACTAGCGGGGGGGATTTCTTT
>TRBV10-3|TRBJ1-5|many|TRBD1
CATSPGQGVHGYSNQPQHF
TGTGCCACCTCACCGGGACAGGGGGTCCATGGGTATAGCAATCAGCCCCAGCATTTT
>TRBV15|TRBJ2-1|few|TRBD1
CATSSGTGGHNEQFF
TGTGCCACCAGCAGTGGGACAGGGGGGCATAATGAGCAGTTCTTC